One sample yielded the 13 T cell receptor beta chains listed below, sequenced in a study of T-cell memory formation after mild COVID-19. A single record per CDR3 protein comes from TCRdb applying MiXCR to the 5' RACE reads. The sample lists some 120,000 distinct CDR3 sequences, approximately 5.9% occurring once. The material sequenced was PBMCs or a T cell subset sorted from them (not recorded which). The receptor source for this set is an adult woman who had mild COVID-19 (a few samples of this study predate the infection). Cell type and time point are not known.

This clonotype has just a few counts. This chain uses TRBV30 with TRBJ1-1; D remains ambiguous. Germline CDR1 and CDR2: GTSNPN and SVGIG (reference sequence). V lost 2 bases and J lost 7, with 8 bases in between. The CDR3 runs 11 residues. This CDR3 is CAWSMQYEAFF. CDR3 nucleotide sequence: TGTGCCTGGAGTATGCAGTATGAAGCTTTCTTT.

This chain connects TRBV10-3 to TRBJ2-7, with 16 bases fitting TRBD2. CDR3 length: 16 amino acids. Germline CDR1 reads ENHRY; CDR2 reads SYGVKD. V was clipped by 8 bases and J by 3 bases; unmatched bases: 7. CDR3 nucleotides: TGTGCCATCGGCGGGACTAGCGGGGGGGCGTTCTACGAGCAGTACTTC. It codes for CAIGGTSGGAFYEQYF.

This clonotype was detected a few times. V usage is TRBV5-1 and J usage is TRBJ2-7; no clear D gene. The CDR3 runs to 13 residues. Germline CDR1 and CDR2: SGHRS and YFSETQ. Trimming removed 0 bases at V and 3 bases at J, with 7 bases between. The chain's CDR3 is CASSLDGNYEQYF. The CDR3 DNA sequence: TGCGCCAGCAGCTTGGACGGCAACTACGAGCAGTACTTC.

This clonotype was recorded many times. The chain links TRBV7-2 to TRBJ2-3; D gene uncertain. Between the trimmed V and J ends, which lost 2 bases and 2 bases, there was a span of 11 bases. Germline V gives CDR1 SGHTA, CDR2 FQGNSA. The CDR3 covers 15 residues. The CDR3, as DNA: TGTGCCAGCAGCTTAAGAGGAGCGTTCACAGATACGCAGTATTTT. Encoded protein: CASSLRGAFTDTQYF. Using reference TRBV7-2 and TRBJ2-3 for the parts outside the CDR3, the full variable domain is GAGVSQSPSNKVTEKGKDVELRCDPISGHTALYWYRQSLGQGLEFLIYFQGNSAPDKSGLPSDRFSAERTGGSVSTLTIQRTQQEDSAVYLCASSLRGAFTDTQYFGPGTRLTVL.

This clonotype came up many times. At one boundary the junction diverges from the germline segment, which might be a read error. The gene calls are TRBV7-7 and TRBJ2-2; D is ambiguous. Germline V CDR1 and CDR2: SSHAT, FNYEAQ (reference sequence). The CDR3 runs to 14 residues. CDR3 region: CASSFGGNTGELFF. The CDR3 DNA reads as TGTGCTAGCAGCTTCGGCGGGAACACCGGGGAGCTGTTTTTT.

This clonotype was counted a few times. The chain links TRBV18 to TRBJ2-7; D is tentatively TRBD1 or TRBD2 (5 bases each). Trimming removed 4 bases from V and 2 bases from J, with 12 bases in between. The germline V gene has CDR1 KGHSH and CDR2 LQKENI. The CDR3 loop spans 14 amino acids. CDR3 nucleotide sequence: TGTGCCAGCTCACAGCTGGGACCCCCCTACGAGCAGTACTTC. Its translation: CASSQLGPPYEQYF.

The chain links TRBV30 to TRBJ2-7, with a possible D match to TRBD1 (6 bases). Germline CDR1 is GTSNPN and CDR2 is SVGIG (reference sequence). The CDR3 extends over 12 amino acids. Trimming shortened V by 1 base and J by 3 bases, and 7 bases separated the two germline ends. DNA of the CDR3: TGTGCCTGGAGTGCGGACAGCTACGAGCAGTACTTC. It encodes CAWSADSYEQYF.

V usage is TRBV7-6 and J usage is TRBJ2-7; 9 nucleotides agree with TRBD2. J was trimmed by 4 bases and V by 0 bases; bases with no gene match: 4. The CDR3 contains 15 residues. The germline V gene has CDR1 SGHVS and CDR2 FNYEAQ. As DNA, the CDR3 is TGTGCCAGCAGCTTAGCAAGCGGGAGGTGGTACGAGCAGTACTTC. Residues: CASSLASGRWYEQYF. Drawing the rest from reference TRBV7-6 and TRBJ2-7, the complete variable domain is GAGVSQSPRYKVTKRGQDVALRCDPISGHVSLYWYRQALGQGPEFLTYFNYEAQQDKSGLPNDRFSAERPEGSISTLTIQRTEQRDSAMYRCASSLASGRWYEQYFGPGTRLTVT.

This clonotype was seen just once. The junction does not match germline at one end; this may be a read error. This chain uses TRBV11-2 with TRBJ2-7; either TRBD1 or TRBD2 may supply D (5 bases each). Germline V gives CDR1 SGHAT, CDR2 FQNNGV. CDR3 length: 12 amino acids. DNA for the CDR3: TGTGCCAGCAGCTTAGGGGGGAACGAGCTGTACTTC. The encoded protein is CASSLGGNELYF.

The chain joins TRBV11-2 to TRBJ2-5, with 9 bases fitting TRBD2. Germline-derived CDR1 and CDR2 are SGHAT and FQNNGV. The CDR3 spans 18 residues. Trimming at V came to 0 bases and at J to 0 bases, leaving 8 bases not matched to a gene. This chain's CDR3 is CASSLDGWLAGDQETQYF. Here the CDR3 DNA reads TGTGCCAGCAGCTTAGATGGGTGGTTAGCGGGGGACCAAGAGACCCAGTACTTC. Using reference TRBV11-2 and TRBJ2-5 for the parts outside the CDR3, the full variable domain is EAGVAQSPRYKIIEKRQSVAFWCNPISGHATLYWYQQILGQGPKLLIQFQNNGVVDDSQLPKDRFSAERLKGVDSTLKIQPAKLEDSAVYLCASSLDGWLAGDQETQYFGPGTRLLVL.

This clonotype was counted a few times. In DNA form, the CDR3 reads TGTGCCAGCAGCTTAGTCGGACTAAACAGTGAGCAGTTCTTC. Translated: CASSLVGLNSEQFF. This sequence joins TRBV11-1 and TRBJ2-1; D possibly corresponds to TRBD2 (6 bases). This CDR3 is 14 amino acids long. Between the trimmed V and J ends, which lost 1 base and 9 bases, there was a span of 13 bases. Germline V gives CDR1 SGHAT, CDR2 FQDESV (reference sequence). The variable domain in full, with the rest retrieved from reference TRBV11-1 and TRBJ2-1, is EAEVAQSPRYKITEKSQAVAFWCDPISGHATLYWYRQILGQGPELLVQFQDESVVDDSQLPKDRFSAERLKGVDSTLKIQPAELGDSAMYLCASSLVGLNSEQFFGPGTRLTVL.

The CDR3 DNA follows: TGCAGTGCTAGAGATAGGGGGAGAGTAGGGACTAGCGGGTCTGGCTTGGAGCAGTACTTC. Translating it yields CSARDRGRVGTSGSGLEQYF. The chain recombines TRBV20-1 with TRBJ2-7; 12 nucleotides line up with TRBD2. Looked up from germline, CDR1 is DFQATT and CDR2 is SNEGSKA (reference sequence). V lost 0 bases, J lost 7 bases, and 22 bases stayed unmatched. This CDR3 is 20 amino acids long.

This clonotype was counted ten times or more. The rearrangement joins TRBV7-2 to TRBJ2-7, with 7 bases identical to TRBD1. V dropped 5 bases and J dropped 2; count of bases not matched to a gene: 9. The germline CDR1 and CDR2 sequences are SGHTA and FQGNSA. The CDR3 is 15 residues long. CDR3 bases: TGTGCCAGCAGCCTCCGGGACAGCAGCACCTACGAGCAGTACTTC. It translates to CASSLRDSSTYEQYF.